This T cell receptor beta chain was identified during a study of vaccination and CD4 T cells after COVID-19. Details on this clonotype: Its antigen remains unknown.

With the Oncomine TCR Beta short-read assay, DNA from cultured CD4+ T cells was sequenced. TCRdb re-called the PCR reads with MiXCR, one entry per CDR3 protein. This sample has around 6,400 distinct CDR3 sequences, with about 76% found just once. The treatment: roughly 11-day PBMC culture with coronavirus spike peptide pools or control peptides (ViraFEST assay). Trimming removed 1 base from V and 0 bases from J, with 14 bases in between. The CDR3 consists of 17 residues. Germline loops: CDR1 KGHSH, CDR2 LQKENI. Sequencing used CD4+ T cells from blood, cultured in vitro. The chain links TRBV18 to TRBJ2-3; D uncertain. This receptor was identified in a human donor who had recovered from COVID-19. The CDR3 loop is CASSPLAQGPSTDTQYF. DNA of the CDR3: TGTGCCAGCTCACCACTGGCACAAGGACCCAGCACAGATACGCAGTATTTT. Full variable domain (missing parts from reference TRBV18 and TRBJ2-3): NAGVMQNPRHLVRRRGQEARLRCSPMKGHSHVYWYRQLPEEGLKFMVYLQKENIIDESGMPKERFSAEFPKEGPSILRIQQVVRGDSAAYFCASSPLAQGPSTDTQYFGPGTRLTVL.